A single sample is the source of the 10 T cell receptor beta chains below, sequenced in a study of blood T cell repertoires in COVID-19. Sequencing was performed with immunoSEQ multiplex PCR; in TCRdb, only in-frame clones are kept and a portion is missing. The sample has 150,000 to 200,000 clones, about 87% seen once; the top ten hold 4%. Sample: peripheral blood. The receptors were sampled from a woman under 40 with acute or convalescent COVID-19.

The V gene is TRBV29-1, the J gene TRBJ2-5; a weak D match, TRBD1 (6 bases). Trimming stripped 7 bases from V and 4 bases from J, with 10 bases between. Germline lookup yields CDR1 SQVTM and CDR2 ANQGSEA. The CDR3 extends over 11 amino acids. This CDR3 is CSDREGETQYF. The CDR3 nucleotides read TGCAGCGACAGGGAAGGAGAGACCCAGTACTTC. Combining the CDR3 with reference TRBV29-1 and TRBJ2-5 gives the whole variable domain SAVISQKPSRDICQRGTSLTIQCQVDSQVTMMFWYRQQPGQSLTLIATANQGSEATYESGFVIDKFPISRPNLTFSTLTVSNMSPEDSSIYLCSDREGETQYFGPGTRLLVL.

This clone was recorded a few times. This rearrangement joins TRBV7-8 to TRBJ1-2, with D possibly matching TRBD1 (6 bases). This CDR3 spans 13 amino acids. Germline V lookup: CDR1 SGHVS, CDR2 FQNEAQ. Trimming removed 5 bases from V and 3 bases from J, with 10 bases in between. The CDR3 DNA follows: TGTGCCAGCAGCCCCAGGGGCTACTATGGCTACACCTTC. It encodes CASSPRGYYGYTF.

V and J are TRBV5-1 and TRBJ2-7; D might be TRBD2 (6 bases). V was pared by 0 bases and J by 3 bases, with 10 bases between. The CDR3 length is 14 residues. The germline gives CDR1 SGHRS, CDR2 YFSETQ. As DNA, the CDR3 is TGCGCCAGCAGCTTGGACGCGGACTACTACGAGCAGTACTTC. It yields the protein CASSLDADYYEQYF.

The chain recombines TRBV11-3 with TRBJ2-3; D remains ambiguous. The V gene lost 2 bases and the J gene lost 1 base, with 4 bases spanning the gap. The length of the CDR3 is 13 residues. CDR1 SGHNT and CDR2 YENEEA come from the germline V gene. The CDR3 sequence is CASSLQGTDTQYF. In nucleotides, the CDR3 is TGTGCCAGCAGCTTACAGGGCACAGATACGCAGTATTTT.

This clone was seen once. V usage is TRBV5-1 and J usage is TRBJ2-7, with 11 bases fitting TRBD1. Germline lookup yields CDR1 SGHRS and CDR2 YFSETQ. With 3 bases clipped from V and 5 bases from J, the junction kept 10 bases outside the gene matches. This CDR3 has 16 residues. CDR3 bases: TGCGCCAGCAGCTCTACTTCCGGGACAGGGGGGCACGAGCAGTACTTC. Its translation is CASSSTSGTGGHEQYF.

J is TRBJ1-2 and V is TRBV28, with 8 nucleotides matching TRBD1. V lost 5 bases to trimming and J lost 4 bases; unmatched junction nucleotides: 6. The CDR3 loop spans 14 amino acids. Germline V gene sequence: CDR1 MDHEN, CDR2 SYDVKM. CDR3 DNA sequence: TGTGCCAGCAGTGGACAGGGCCTTTTCTATGGCTACACCTTC. Protein product: CASSGQGLFYGYTF.

The count of this clone is one. The chain carries TRBV10-3 and TRBJ2-3; possibly TRBD2 for D (6 bases). V lost 8 bases, J lost 3 bases, and 12 bases lay in between. Germline V gene sequence: CDR1 ENHRY, CDR2 SYGVKD. The CDR3 spans 13 residues. In DNA form, the CDR3 reads TGTGCCATCCGTTTCAGCGGGACAGATACGCAGTATTTT. It specifies CAIRFSGTDTQYF.

V is TRBV5-1 and J is TRBJ1-5; TRBD1 is a possible D gene (5 bases). V was cut by 2 bases and J by 5 bases, with 8 bases left in between. This CDR3 has 13 residues. Germline V gene lookup returns CDR1 SGHRS and CDR2 YFSETQ. The CDR3 DNA sequence: TGCGCCAGCAGCTTTGCGGGGGATCAGCCCCAGCATTTT. This encodes CASSFAGDQPQHF.

This chain links TRBV10-3 with TRBJ2-7, with 8 positions matching TRBD2. Germline V gene lookup returns CDR1 ENHRY and CDR2 SYGVKD. With V trimmed by 6 bases and J by 4 bases, 8 bases remained unmatched. This CDR3 comprises 14 residues. CDR3 in DNA: TGTGCCATCAGCCGGACTAGCACTGAATACGAGCAGTACTTC. The encoded protein is CAISRTSTEYEQYF.

The CDR3: CASSWDSVNTEAFF. The DNA for the CDR3 is TGTGCCAGCAGTTGGGACAGCGTGAACACTGAAGCTTTCTTT. The gene calls are TRBV27 and TRBJ1-1; 7 positions match TRBD1. The CDR3 is 14 residues long. Trimming cost V 4 bases and J 0 bases; bases outside gene matches: 2. From germline, CDR1 is MNHEY and CDR2 SMNVEV (reference sequence).